These 12 T cell receptor beta chains share one sample of origin, sequenced in a study of technical replicates of blood from a handful of donors. This table comes from immunoSEQ multiplex PCR, and its TCRdb copy is limited to in-frame clones, with some not included. Among 40,000 to 65,000 clones listed, 86% were seen once. The source material was PBMCs. Receptors originate from a human donor in good health. Some clones in this sample may be carry-over from other donors' samples.

This clone has a single count. V usage is TRBV7-2 and J usage is TRBJ1-1; 10 positions match TRBD1. With 0 bases clipped from V and 6 bases from J, the junction kept 4 bases outside the gene matches. Germline V gene sequence: CDR1 SGHTA, CDR2 FQGNSA. CDR3 size: 15 residues. CDR3 residues: CASSLAGTGVSEAFF. In nucleotides, the CDR3 is TGTGCCAGCAGCTTAGCCGGGACAGGGGTGTCTGAAGCTTTCTTT.

The V and J genes are TRBV27 and TRBJ2-7; D is unresolved. Trimming took 5 bases from V and 1 from J, leaving 9 bases between them. Germline lookup yields CDR1 MNHEY and CDR2 SMNVEV (reference sequence). CDR3 length equals 13 residues. CDR3 bases: TGTGCCAGCAGTCCTGCGTTATCCTACGAGCAGTACTTC. Residues: CASSPALSYEQYF.

The CDR3 DNA reads as TGTGCCAGCAGCCAAGGCGGGGCCCAGGATACGCAGTATTTT. Translated, it gives CASSQGGAQDTQYF. V gene TRBV7-2 combines with J gene TRBJ2-3; maybe TRBD2 (6 bases). CDR1 and CDR2 from the germline V gene are SGHTA and FQGNSA. Trimming left V 5 bases short and J 6 bases short, with 15 bases between. The CDR3 covers 14 residues.

This sequence joins TRBV7-9 and TRBJ1-2; 7 nucleotides align to TRBD1. V dropped 4 bases and J dropped 3; count of bases not matched to a gene: 5. CDR3 length: 14 residues. Germline CDR1 SEHNR, CDR2 FQNEAQ (reference sequence). The CDR3 reads CASSSRQGYYGYTF. CDR3 bases: TGTGCCAGCAGCTCCAGACAGGGCTACTATGGCTACACCTTC.

V and J are TRBV4-3 and TRBJ1-3, with D possibly being TRBD1 (6 bases). Trimming removed 0 bases from V and 4 bases from J, with 16 bases in between. CDR3 length: 17 residues. Germline V gene sequence: CDR1 LGHNA, CDR2 YSLEER. The CDR3 nucleotides are TGCGCCAGCAGCCAAGATCCCGGGGGGGGGCGCGGAAACACCATATATTTT. It is translated as CASSQDPGGGRGNTIYF.

This clone turned up a few times. This specimen includes other DNA sequences encoding the same CDR3. This rearrangement joins TRBV19 to TRBJ1-2; 7 bases are a match to TRBD1. The V segment lost 5 bases and the J segment 0 bases; nucleotides outside the gene matches: 3. This CDR3 comprises 14 residues. Germline V gives CDR1 LNHDA, CDR2 SQIVND (reference sequence). Written as DNA, the CDR3 is TGTGCCAGTAGTCCACAGGGGACTAACTATGGCTACACCTTC. As protein: CASSPQGTNYGYTF.

A few counts support this clone. The genes are TRBV4-3 and TRBJ1-2; 11 bases match TRBD1. Germline loops: CDR1 LGHNA, CDR2 YSLEER. The trim removed 4 bases at V and 8 bases at J, leaving 6 bases unmatched. This CDR3 region has 14 residues. CDR3 residues: CASSPRTGGWGYTF. The CDR3 bases are TGCGCCAGCAGCCCGCGGACAGGGGGCTGGGGCTACACCTTC.

The chain is built from TRBV9 and TRBJ2-7; 7 bases fit TRBD2. Trimming at V came to 4 bases and at J to 2 bases, leaving 6 bases not matched to a gene. The CDR3 contains 14 residues. Germline V gene sequence: CDR1 SGDLS, CDR2 YYNGEE. The CDR3 here is CASSLGREAYEQYF. For the CDR3, the DNA is TGTGCCAGCAGCCTGGGACGGGAGGCCTACGAGCAGTACTTC. Complete variable domain (other parts from reference TRBV9 and TRBJ2-7): DSGVTQTPKHLITATGQRVTLRCSPRSGDLSVYWYQQSLDQGLQFLIQYYNGEERAKGNILERFSAQQFPDLHSELNLSSLELGDSALYFCASSLGREAYEQYFGPGTRLTVT.

V usage is TRBV11-2 and J usage is TRBJ2-1; the match to TRBD2 covers 9 bases. Germline V gene sequence: CDR1 SGHAT, CDR2 FQNNGV. The CDR3 covers 19 residues. J was trimmed by 3 bases and V by 1 base; bases with no gene match: 13. CDR3 region: CASSLGGAGGSSVYNEQFF. The CDR3 DNA reads as TGTGCCAGCAGCTTAGGAGGAGCGGGGGGCTCCTCGGTCTACAATGAGCAGTTCTTC.

The CDR3: CASSLFGLVEQFF. The DNA for the CDR3 is TGTGCCAGCAGCCTTTTCGGACTAGTGGAGCAGTTCTTC. The chain recombines TRBV6-6 with TRBJ2-1; the match to TRBD2 covers 7 bases. Germline lookup yields CDR1 MNHNY and CDR2 SVGAGI (reference sequence). This CDR3 has 13 residues. The J segment lost 10 bases and the V segment lost 6 bases, leaving 9 bases of the junction unmatched.

The CDR3 DNA reads TGTGCTAGTGGTTTGGTACCCCGGGACAGAAACTATGGCTACACCTTC. Translated, it gives CASGLVPRDRNYGYTF. The chain combines TRBV12-5 with TRBJ1-2; 7 nucleotides agree with TRBD1. There are 16 residues in the CDR3. Germline lookup yields CDR1 LGHNT and CDR2 FRNRAP. Trimming took 0 bases from V and 2 from J; bases not matched to a gene: 6. Variable domain in full (rest from reference TRBV12-5 and TRBJ1-2): DARVTQTPRHKVTEMGQEVTMRCQPILGHNTVFWYRQTMMQGLELLAYFRNRAPLDDSGMPKDRFSAEMPDATLATLKIQPSEPRDSAVYFCASGLVPRDRNYGYTFGSGTRLTVV.

This clone was detected once. V is TRBV4-1 and J is TRBJ2-7; D is undetermined. The V gene's germline CDR1 is MGHRA and CDR2 YSYEKL. The CDR3 extends over 13 amino acids. Trimming took 4 bases from V and 3 from J, leaving 10 bases between them. The CDR3 region is CASSPYVNYEQYF. For the CDR3, the DNA is TGCGCCAGCAGCCCGTATGTAAACTACGAGCAGTACTTC.